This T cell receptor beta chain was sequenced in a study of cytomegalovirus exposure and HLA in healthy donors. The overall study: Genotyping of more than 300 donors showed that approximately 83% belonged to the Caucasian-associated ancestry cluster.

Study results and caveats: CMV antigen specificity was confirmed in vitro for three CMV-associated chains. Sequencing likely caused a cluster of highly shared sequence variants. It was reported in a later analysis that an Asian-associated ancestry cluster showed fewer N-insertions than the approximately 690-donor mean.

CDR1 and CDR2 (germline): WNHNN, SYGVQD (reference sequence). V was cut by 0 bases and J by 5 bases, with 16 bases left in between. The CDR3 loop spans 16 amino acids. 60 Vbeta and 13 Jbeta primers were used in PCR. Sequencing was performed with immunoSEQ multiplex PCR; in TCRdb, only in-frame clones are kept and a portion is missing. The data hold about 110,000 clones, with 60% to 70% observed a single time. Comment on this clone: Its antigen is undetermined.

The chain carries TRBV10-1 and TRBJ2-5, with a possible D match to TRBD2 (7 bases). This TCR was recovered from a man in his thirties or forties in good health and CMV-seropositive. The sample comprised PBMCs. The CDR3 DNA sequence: TGCGCCAGCAGTGAGTCGAGGGGGGGCCGGGGGGAGACCCAGTACTTC. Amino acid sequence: CASSESRGGRGETQYF.